Below are 29 T cell receptor beta chains sequenced from a single sample in a study of shared clonotypes between healthy human individuals. TCRdb keeps only in-frame clones here, not all; method: immunoSEQ multiplex PCR. This table has about 2.3 million clones, roughly 93% appearing once. What was sequenced was naive CD4+ T cells from PBMCs. Documented subset: CD45RA+ positively selected. All receptors come from a man younger than 35 in good health. Some clones in this sample may be carry-over from other donors' samples.

The rearrangement links TRBV10-3 to TRBJ2-7; D is perhaps TRBD1 or TRBD2 (6 bases each). Germline V CDR1 and CDR2: ENHRY, SYGVKD. Trimming took 3 bases from V and 5 from J, leaving 17 bases between them. This CDR3 is 15 amino acids long. The CDR3 nucleotides read TGTGCCATCAGTGACCACGCCTCCGGGGGCAACGAGCAGTACTTC. The encoded protein is CAISDHASGGNEQYF.

The V and J genes are TRBV27 and TRBJ2-2; D gene ambiguous. Germline V gene sequence: CDR1 MNHEY, CDR2 SMNVEV (reference sequence). The CDR3 covers 12 residues. V shed 2 bases and J shed 6 bases, with 4 bases lying between them. CDR3 protein: CASSLVAGELFF. In nucleotides, the CDR3 is TGTGCCAGCAGTTTAGTGGCCGGGGAGCTGTTTTTT.

The chain couples TRBV27 to TRBJ1-5; perhaps TRBD1 as D (6 bases). The CDR3 runs to 14 residues. The germline V gene has CDR1 MNHEY and CDR2 SMNVEV (reference sequence). The V and J ends lost 6 bases and 3 bases respectively, with 12 bases between them. The CDR3: CASSRTGNNQPQHF. The DNA of the CDR3 is TGTGCCAGCAGCAGAACAGGGAACAATCAGCCCCAGCATTTT.

This chain uses TRBV2 with TRBJ1-1; D ambiguous. From germline, CDR1 is SNHLY and CDR2 FYNNEI. The CDR3 is 13 residues long. V lost 5 bases and J lost 1, with 8 bases in between. In DNA, the CDR3 is TGTGCCAGCAGTTACAGCCCGAACACTGAAGCTTTCTTT. As protein: CASSYSPNTEAFF.

The chain carries TRBV11-2 and TRBJ2-7; D may be TRBD2 (6 bases). Between the trimmed V and J ends, which lost 4 bases and 5 bases, there was a span of 24 bases. The CDR3 covers 17 residues. CDR1 is SGHAT, CDR2 FQNNGV, per germline. The DNA of the CDR3 is TGTGCCAGCAGCTCTGAGAGGCCCAGCGGGTGGCCCCACGAGCAGTACTTC. Protein: CASSSERPSGWPHEQYF.

The chain couples TRBV6-1 to TRBJ2-1; the D gene is possibly TRBD2 (6 bases). V was trimmed by 7 bases and J by 4 bases, leaving 14 bases between them. The CDR3 sequence is 14 residues long. Germline V gives CDR1 MNHNS, CDR2 SASEGT. Here the CDR3 DNA reads TGTGCCAGCACTCCGGGGGACTTATACAATGAGCAGTTCTTC. It yields the protein CASTPGDLYNEQFF.

This clone was counted a few times. The V gene is TRBV29-1, the J gene TRBJ2-1, with D possibly matching TRBD1 (6 bases). V was trimmed by 6 bases and J by 6 bases, leaving 12 bases between them. The CDR3 covers 12 residues. The germline CDR1 and CDR2 sequences are SQVTM and ANQGSEA. CDR3 nucleotide sequence: TGCAGCGTGATAACAGGGAGCAATGAGCAGTTCTTC. It codes for CSVITGSNEQFF.

The chain joins TRBV10-3 to TRBJ2-5; D may be TRBD2 (5 bases). Trimming cost V 1 base and J 5 bases, with 8 bases left between them. This CDR3 contains 13 residues. The germline V gene encodes CDR1 ENHRY and CDR2 SYGVKD. The CDR3 sequence is CAISELPGETQYF. CDR3 coding DNA: TGTGCCATCAGTGAGTTGCCGGGGGAGACCCAGTACTTC.

The CDR3 protein is CASSLSSNLYGYTF. The CDR3 coding sequence is TGTGCCAGCAGTTTATCTTCGAATCTCTATGGCTACACCTTC. The V call is TRBV27, the J call TRBJ1-2, with D unclear. The CDR3 has 14 amino acids. The V end lost 0 bases, the J end lost 4 bases, and 9 bases lay between the germline ends. The germline CDR1 and CDR2 sequences are MNHEY and SMNVEV (reference sequence).

As to this clone: This sample also contains other DNA sequences that code for the same CDR3. The V call is TRBV30, the J call TRBJ2-1; 7 nucleotides line up with TRBD2. The CDR3 has 13 residues. Germline values: CDR1 GTSNPN, CDR2 SVGIG (reference sequence). The CDR3 DNA reads TGTGCTTGGGGGGGTCTTTCCTACAATGAGCAGTTCTTC. Translating gives CAWGGLSYNEQFF.

This clone has a handful of counts. This sample includes further DNA sequences coding for the same CDR3. The chain employs TRBV5-4 and TRBJ2-1, with 11 bases fitting TRBD2. The V gene end was trimmed by 1 base and the J gene end by 4 bases; junction bases not matched to a gene: 1. CDR1 and CDR2 (germline): SGHNT, YYREEE (reference sequence). The length of the CDR3 is 15 residues. The CDR3, as DNA: TGTGCCAGCAGCTTGACTAGCGGGAGTTACAATGAGCAGTTCTTC. Protein product: CASSLTSGSYNEQFF.

Details on this clone: Distinct nucleotide sequences in the sample also encode this CDR3. The rearrangement joins TRBV6-6 to TRBJ1-5, with 8 bases that match TRBD1. CDR1 MNHNY and CDR2 SVGAGI come from the germline V gene (reference sequence). Trimming removed 6 bases from V and 4 bases from J; junction bases left unmatched: 2. This CDR3 is built from 13 residues. The CDR3 region has the DNA TGTGCCAGCAGCCGACAGGGGAATCAGCCCCAGCATTTT. It encodes CASSRQGNQPQHF.

About this clone itself: At the DNA level, this CDR3 is encoded by other sequences in the same sample as well. The V gene is TRBV25-1, the J gene TRBJ2-3; 11 positions agree with TRBD2. Germline V CDR1 and CDR2: MGHDK, SYGVNS. This CDR3 is 16 amino acids long. Losses at the gene ends were 3 bases for V and 2 bases for J; bases not matched to a gene: 4. The CDR3 region is CASSEGTSGYTDTQYF. The CDR3 DNA sequence: TGTGCCAGCAGTGAGGGGACTAGCGGTTACACAGATACGCAGTATTTT. The whole variable domain, filled in from reference TRBV25-1 and TRBJ2-3, reads EADIYQTPRYLVIGTGKKITLECSQTMGHDKMYWYQQDPGMELHLIHYSYGVNSTEKGDLSSESTVSRIRTEHFPLTLESARPSHTSQYLCASSEGTSGYTDTQYFGPGTRLTVL.

This rearrangement joins TRBV7-9 to TRBJ2-7, with a weak D call TRBD2 (5 bases). Per the germline V gene, CDR1 is SEHNR and CDR2 is FQNEAQ (reference sequence). CDR3 length equals 15 residues. V gave up 1 base and J gave up 2 bases, with 12 bases separating them. For the CDR3, the DNA is TGTGCCAGCAGCTTAGAGCCCAGCGGAACCTACGAGCAGTACTTC. Amino acids: CASSLEPSGTYEQYF.

The chain is built from TRBV28 and TRBJ1-2; D not resolved. The CDR3 has 16 amino acids. Trimming cost V 5 bases and J 2 bases, with 18 bases left between them. Germline V gives CDR1 MDHEN, CDR2 SYDVKM. The CDR3 loop is CASSPAAGRSNYGYTF. The CDR3 DNA follows: TGTGCCAGCAGTCCGGCGGCAGGCCGCTCGAACTATGGCTACACCTTC.

The chain couples TRBV9 to TRBJ2-2, with 9 positions matching TRBD2. This CDR3 has 16 residues. Germline V gene lookup returns CDR1 SGDLS and CDR2 YYNGEE. With V trimmed by 7 bases and J by 6 bases, 13 bases remained unmatched. The DNA for the CDR3 is TGTGCCAGCGACAAGCGGGGACTAGCTTTCCCCGGGGAGCTGTTTTTT. Amino acid sequence: CASDKRGLAFPGELFF. Full variable domain (remainder filled in from reference TRBV9 and TRBJ2-2): DSGVTQTPKHLITATGQRVTLRCSPRSGDLSVYWYQQSLDQGLQFLIQYYNGEERAKGNILERFSAQQFPDLHSELNLSSLELGDSALYFCASDKRGLAFPGELFFGEGSRLTVL.

The V gene is TRBV16, the J gene TRBJ2-1, with 8 bases lining up with TRBD2. Germline V lookup: CDR1 KGHSY, CDR2 FQNENV. J gave up 3 bases and V 2 bases, and 9 bases lay outside the gene matches. There are 17 residues in the CDR3. CDR3 bases: TGTGCCAGCAGCCAACCCCGAACTAGCGGTTACTACAATGAGCAGTTCTTC. This translates into CASSQPRTSGYYNEQFF.

This rearrangement joins TRBV5-1 to TRBJ1-2, with a weak D call TRBD1 (5 bases). The V end lost 0 bases, the J end lost 7 bases, and 13 bases lay between the germline ends. The CDR3 consists of 14 residues. Germline CDR1 SGHRS, CDR2 YFSETQ. CDR3 residues: CASSLERGEGGYTF. CDR3 bases: TGCGCCAGCAGCTTGGAACGGGGCGAAGGTGGCTACACCTTC.

The CDR3 protein is CASSFRQGSADTQYF. The CDR3 DNA reads TGTGCCAGTTCCTTTAGACAGGGGAGCGCAGATACGCAGTATTTT. This chain joins TRBV19 and TRBJ2-3, with 8 bases that match TRBD1. After removal of 8 bases from V and 4 bases from J, the junction contained 11 bases not matched to a gene. The germline V gene has CDR1 LNHDA and CDR2 SQIVND (reference sequence). The CDR3 runs 15 residues.

The gene calls are TRBV7-2 and TRBJ1-5; D remains ambiguous. Germline assignment: CDR1 SGHTA and CDR2 FQGNSA. The CDR3 is 13 residues long. V lost 3 bases to trimming and J lost 5 bases, with 8 bases between them. CDR3 sequence: CASSFRTDQPQHF. CDR3 bases: TGTGCCAGCAGCTTTCGGACCGATCAGCCCCAGCATTTT.

Regarding this clone: Other nucleotide sequences in the sample specify the same CDR3. This sequence joins TRBV29-1 and TRBJ1-1; D ambiguous. CDR1 is SQVTM, CDR2 ANQGSEA, per germline. The length of the CDR3 is 13 residues. V was pared by 4 bases and J by 0 bases, with 9 bases between. The CDR3 protein is CSVVRLMNTEAFF. CDR3 bases: TGCAGCGTTGTTAGGCTCATGAACACTGAAGCTTTCTTT.

The chain uses TRBV5-1 and TRBJ2-7; tentative D call: TRBD1 (5 bases). Trimming shortened V by 4 bases and J by 1 base, and 15 bases separated the two germline ends. The CDR3 is 15 residues long. The germline gives CDR1 SGHRS, CDR2 YFSETQ. CDR3 sequence: CASSPAGDSSYEQYF. The CDR3 nucleotides read TGCGCCAGCAGCCCCGCCGGCGACAGTTCCTACGAGCAGTACTTC.

V usage is TRBV28 and J usage is TRBJ2-1; 7 bases line up with TRBD1. J gave up 5 bases and V 6 bases, and 4 bases lay outside the gene matches. Germline values: CDR1 MDHEN, CDR2 SYDVKM. This CDR3 has 13 amino acids. The CDR3 coding sequence is TGTGCCAGCAGGAGGGGACAGAACAATGAGCAGTTCTTC. Protein sequence: CASRRGQNNEQFF.

The chain carries TRBV11-1 and TRBJ2-7, with 7 positions matching TRBD1. CDR3 size: 16 residues. The junction had 10 bases not matched to a gene; V was cut back by 5 bases and J by 0 bases. Germline lookup yields CDR1 SGHAT and CDR2 FQDESV (reference sequence). CDR3 DNA: TGTGCCAGCAGCCTTACAGGGGTTCGATACTCCTACGAGCAGTACTTC. Translating it yields CASSLTGVRYSYEQYF.

V and J are TRBV20-1 and TRBJ1-1; D gene unclear. The CDR3 sequence is 10 residues long. From germline, CDR1 is DFQATT and CDR2 SNEGSKA (reference sequence). Trimming removed 3 bases at V and 8 bases at J, with 7 bases between. Here the CDR3 reads CSASRVEAFF. The DNA of the CDR3 is TGCAGTGCTAGTCGTGTCGAAGCTTTCTTT.

The chain combines TRBV29-1 with TRBJ2-1; D is unclear. Deletions cut 3 bases from V and 12 bases from J, with 15 bases between. The CDR3 totals 12 residues. Germline loops: CDR1 SQVTM, CDR2 ANQGSEA. In DNA, the CDR3 is TGCAGCGTTGAGGCCGGCGATTTCCGGCAGTTCTTC. Protein sequence: CSVEAGDFRQFF.

This clone was observed a single time. V usage is TRBV9 and J usage is TRBJ2-6; D is possibly TRBD1 or TRBD2 (5 bases each). The CDR3 is made up of 15 amino acids. Germline CDR1 reads SGDLS; CDR2 reads YYNGEE. The germline V and J ends were trimmed by 4 bases and 4 bases, with 12 bases remaining between them. The CDR3 spells CASSTQGAGANVLTF. DNA for the CDR3: TGTGCCAGCAGCACCCAGGGAGCCGGGGCCAACGTCCTGACTTTC.

The V call is TRBV2, the J call TRBJ2-7; D is ambiguous. V lost 6 bases to trimming and J lost 6 bases, with 18 bases between them. CDR1 SNHLY and CDR2 FYNNEI come from the germline V gene. The CDR3 is made up of 14 amino acids. CDR3 in amino acids: CASRQPGPKVEQYF. The DNA for the CDR3 is TGTGCCAGCAGACAACCGGGCCCTAAGGTCGAGCAGTACTTC. Variable domain in full (rest from reference TRBV2 and TRBJ2-7): EPEVTQTPSHQVTQMGQEVILRCVPISNHLYFYWYRQILGQKVEFLVSFYNNEISEKSEIFDDQFSVERPDGSNFTLKIRSTKLEDSAMYFCASRQPGPKVEQYFGPGTRLTVT.

The rearrangement joins TRBV7-8 to TRBJ2-1; 8 bases are shared with TRBD2. The CDR3 extends over 15 amino acids. The junction had 8 bases not matched to a gene; V was cut back by 6 bases and J by 4 bases. CDR1 and CDR2 (germline): SGHVS, FQNEAQ. Here the CDR3 DNA reads TGTGCCAGCAGTTACTTAGCGGGGACTTACAATGAGCAGTTCTTC. Encoded protein: CASSYLAGTYNEQFF. The full variable domain, rest sourced from reference TRBV7-8 and TRBJ2-1, is GAGVSQSPRYKVAKRGQDVALRCDPISGHVSLFWYQQALGQGPEFLTYFQNEAQLDKSGLPSDRFFAERPEGSVSTLKIQRTQQEDSAVYLCASSYLAGTYNEQFFGPGTRLTVL.